This is a list of T cell receptor beta chains from one sample in a study of cytomegalovirus exposure and HLA in healthy donors. Here immunoSEQ multiplex PCR was the method, and the copy in TCRdb shows in-frame clones only, minus some. The sample has some 120,000 clones, roughly 80% seen once. Sample: PBMCs. The receptors stem from a woman between 50 and 59 years old in good health and CMV-seronegative. Both conserved end residues are part of each CDR3. D genes are given only for firm matches. A row's size may be missing; if present it is once, few, many or a size class.

cdr3_nt | cdr3_aa | v_call | d_call | j_call | clone_size
TGTGCCAGCAGCTACCGGGGGAGCTCCTACGAGCAGTACTTC | CASSYRGSSYEQYF | TRBV6-5 | . | TRBJ2-7 | .
TGTGCCAGCAGTGAATTAACTTCTGAAGCTCTCTTT | CASSELTSEALF | TRBV25-1 | . | TRBJ1-1 | .
TGTGCCAGCCAGATGAGCGTGGGACAGGGGGAAACCGGGGAGCTGTTTTTT | CASQMSVGQGETGELFF | TRBV2 | TRBD1 | TRBJ2-2 | .
TGCGCCAGCAGCCTCGGACAGGCGGTATCCTACGAGCAGTACTTC | CASSLGQAVSYEQYF | TRBV5-1 | TRBD1 | TRBJ2-7 | .
TGCGCCAGCAGCTCATCCGGGCTGACGGGGTCTTACGAGCAGTACTTC | CASSSSGLTGSYEQYF | TRBV5-1 | . | TRBJ2-7 | .
TGCAGTGCTAGCCGGCGGGATGAGCAGTTCTTC | CSASRRDEQFF | TRBV20-1 | . | TRBJ2-1 | .
TGTGCCAGCAGTGAAGGGGGACAGAACAATGAAAAACTGTTTTTT | CASSEGGQNNEKLFF | TRBV25-1 | TRBD1 | TRBJ1-4 | .
TGTGCCAGCAGCCAAGAGGATAGGACTTTTGAGACCCAGTACTTC | CASSQEDRTFETQYF | TRBV4-2 | . | TRBJ2-5 | once
TGTGCCAGCAGCAAAGGGCACCCACGTCCGGATACGCAGTATTTT | CASSKGHPRPDTQYF | TRBV21-1 | . | TRBJ2-3 | few
TGTGCCAGCCAGGGCAGGGGGTACGAGCAGTACTTC | CASQGRGYEQYF | TRBV11-3 | TRBD1 | TRBJ2-7 | .
TGTGCCAGCAGGGGGCCGTACTACGAGCAGTACTTC | CASRGPYYEQYF | TRBV2 | . | TRBJ2-7 | .
TGTGCCAGCAGCTTACGCGTAGGACAGTTACAAGAGACCCAGTACTTC | CASSLRVGQLQETQYF | TRBV7-2 | . | TRBJ2-5 | .
TGTGCCAGTAAGGTGACGGGGGCGAACACCGGGGAGCTGTTTTTT | CASKVTGANTGELFF | TRBV19 | . | TRBJ2-2 | few
TGTGCCAGCGAGATAATTCCGGGACAGGGTTTGCCCCAGCATTTT | CASEIIPGQGLPQHF | TRBV6-5 | TRBD1 | TRBJ1-5 | .
TGTGCCAGCAGGGGCTCGACTAATGAAAAACTGTTTTTT | CASRGSTNEKLFF | TRBV5-4 | . | TRBJ1-4 | .
TGTGCCAGCAGTTTACTGAAATCTCTCGGGTACGAGCAGTACTTC | CASSLLKSLGYEQYF | TRBV28 | . | TRBJ2-7 | .
TGTGCCAGCAGGAAACAGGGGATGAACACTGAAGCTTTCTTT | CASRKQGMNTEAFF | TRBV2 | TRBD1 | TRBJ1-1 | .
TGTGCCAGCAGCTTACCAGGGACAGGGGGCATTTCACCCCTCCACTTT | CASSLPGTGGISPLHF | TRBV5-5 | TRBD1 | TRBJ1-6 | .
TGTGCCTGGGGGAGAAACAATGAGCAGTTCTTC | CAWGRNNEQFF | TRBV30 | . | TRBJ2-1 | .
TGTGCCAGCAGCATTGACACGAGGGTCATGGATTTT | CASSIDTRVMDF | TRBV9 | . | TRBJ2-3 | .
TGTGCCAGCAGCTTAATGCAGGCTGTGGACGAGCAGTACTTC | CASSLMQAVDEQYF | TRBV7-8 | . | TRBJ2-7 | .
TGTGCCAGCAGTGGCTCACCGAGGACAGATACGCAGTATTTT | CASSGSPRTDTQYF | TRBV2 | . | TRBJ2-3 | .
TGTGCCAGCAGCTCCCACGGCTCCTATAATTCACCCCTCCACTTT | CASSSHGSYNSPLHF | TRBV7-2 | . | TRBJ1-6 | .
TGTGCCAGCAGCTTGGGCAGGTCCACAGATACGCAGTATTTT | CASSLGRSTDTQYF | TRBV7-2 | . | TRBJ2-3 | .
TGTGCCAGTACCAGGGATCCCCAAGAGACCCAGTACTTC | CASTRDPQETQYF | TRBV2 | . | TRBJ2-5 | .
TGTGCCAGCAGTTCTAGCGGGAGCGACATGGACGAGCAGTACTTC | CASSSSGSDMDEQYF | TRBV14 | TRBD2 | TRBJ2-7 | .
TGTGCCAGCAGTCTGGACAGGGGAACATACCAGCCCCAGCATTTT | CASSLDRGTYQPQHF | TRBV28 | TRBD1 | TRBJ1-5 | .
TGTGCCAGCAGGGCTAGCGGGAGGGCCGGAGAGACCCAGTACTTC | CASRASGRAGETQYF | TRBV11-2 | TRBD2 | TRBJ2-5 | .
TGTGCCAGCAGCTTGGAAGGGACAGGGGGCAAGAATGAGCAGTTCTTC | CASSLEGTGGKNEQFF | TRBV5-5 | TRBD1 | TRBJ2-1 | .
TGTGCCAGCAAACAGGGGTCCTACAATGAGCAGTTCTTC | CASKQGSYNEQFF | TRBV13 | TRBD1 | TRBJ2-1 | few
TGTGCCAGCAGCTTGAGGCAGGGTAACACTGGAGCTTTCTTT | CASSLRQGNTGAFF | TRBV13 | . | TRBJ1-1 | .
TGTGCCAGCAGTTTATCGGTCAGTATACCTCCTCTAGGCTACGAGCAGTACTTC | CASSLSVSIPPLGYEQYF | TRBV27 | . | TRBJ2-7 | medium-sized
TGCGCCAGCAGCCAATTACAGGGGGTGAATGGCTACACCTTC | CASSQLQGVNGYTF | TRBV4-3 | TRBD1 | TRBJ1-2 | .
TGTGCCAGCAGCCCCGGGACTAGGAGGGACAATGAGCAGTTCTTC | CASSPGTRRDNEQFF | TRBV6-5 | TRBD2 | TRBJ2-1 | .
TGTGCCAGTAGTTCATTATACAGGGTGAGGGGGGCCAACGTCCTGACTTTC | CASSSLYRVRGANVLTF | TRBV19 | . | TRBJ2-6 | .
TGTGCCAGTAGTATAAGCGGGGGCTCCTACAATGAGCAGTTCTTC | CASSISGGSYNEQFF | TRBV19 | TRBD2 | TRBJ2-1 | .
TGTGCCAGCAGTGAAGGGCTGAGTTCCAGTGGAAACACCATATATTTT | CASSEGLSSSGNTIYF | TRBV25-1 | . | TRBJ1-3 | once
TGTGCCAGCAGCTTGGGACTAGCGGGAGGGGTGTCCTACGAGCAGTACTTC | CASSLGLAGGVSYEQYF | TRBV7-2 | TRBD2 | TRBJ2-7 | .
TGTGCCAGCAGTTTAATGAGCTCCTACAATGAGCAGTTCTTC | CASSLMSSYNEQFF | TRBV27 | . | TRBJ2-1 | .
TGCGCCAGCAGCTCCGGACCTAGCCTCGAGCAGTACTTC | CASSSGPSLEQYF | TRBV4-3 | . | TRBJ2-7 | few
TGTGCCATCAGGGGGGAACGGACAACCGGGACTCTATCCTACGAGCAGTACTTC | CAIRGERTTGTLSYEQYF | TRBV10-3 | . | TRBJ2-7 | .
TGTGCCAGCAGCAGGACTAGCGGGAGAAACACCGGGGAGCTGTTTTTT | CASSRTSGRNTGELFF | TRBV5-4 | TRBD2 | TRBJ2-2 | .